Listed below are T cell receptor beta chains from one sample, sequenced in a study of blood T cell repertoires in COVID-19. Produced via immunoSEQ multiplex PCR; TCRdb's table is partial and in-frame only. The sample includes about 180,000 clones, 86% of them seen just once. Input material: peripheral blood. Receptors were obtained from a man aged 50 or older with active or convalescent COVID-19. CDR3s include the opening cysteine and the closing phenylalanine or tryptophan. A D gene is named only where the DNA matches it firmly. Only part of the rows carry a size: once, few, many, or a class if the clone is expanded.

d_call	clone_size	cdr3_length	j_call	v_call	cdr3_nt	cdr3_aa
TRBD1	.	19	TRBJ2-6	TRBV6-1	TGTGCCAGCAGTGAAATTCCGGGACAGGGGCTGAATGGGGCCAACGTCCTGACTTTC	CASSEIPGQGLNGANVLTF
.	.	15	TRBJ2-2	TRBV2	TGTGCCAGCAGTGAAATCAGGGGTCACACCGGGGAGCTGTTTTTT	CASSEIRGHTGELFF
TRBD1	.	13	TRBJ1-4	TRBV5-6	TGTGCCAGCAGGAAAGGGACAGATGAAAAACTGTTTTTT	CASRKGTDEKLFF
TRBD1	.	16	TRBJ2-3	TRBV7-3	TGTGCCAGCAGCTCATTTGGGACAGGGGGGACAGATACGCAGTATTTT	CASSSFGTGGTDTQYF
TRBD2	.	15	TRBJ2-3	TRBV7-2	TGTGCCAGCAGCTTTGGAGCGGGAGAGACAGATACGCAGTATTTT	CASSFGAGETDTQYF
.	.	14	TRBJ2-7	TRBV7-2	TGTGCCAGCAGCCGCGACAGGTTCTCCTACGAGCAGTACTTC	CASSRDRFSYEQYF
.	.	13	TRBJ1-1	TRBV7-9	TGTGCCAGCAGCTCCGGAGTGTTCACTGAAGCTTTCTTT	CASSSGVFTEAFF
TRBD1	.	15	TRBJ1-2	TRBV6-5	TGTGCCAGCAGTTCCTGGACAGGGGACCTATATGGCTACACCTTC	CASSSWTGDLYGYTF
.	.	14	TRBJ2-1	TRBV5-1	TGCGCCAGCAGCTCCAGTACAGCCGACAATGAGCAGTTCTTC	CASSSSTADNEQFF
TRBD2	.	15	TRBJ2-2	TRBV24-1	TGTGCCACCAGCTTCCGGGGGGCGAACACCGGGGAGCTGTTTTTT	CATSFRGANTGELFF
TRBD1	.	14	TRBJ1-1	TRBV30	TGTGCCTGGACACCCGGGACAGGGGACACTGAAGCTTTCTTT	CAWTPGTGDTEAFF
.	.	16	TRBJ1-6	TRBV5-4	TGTGCCAGCAGCCTCTCCCGACAGGCCTATAATTCACCCCTCCACTTT	CASSLSRQAYNSPLHF
TRBD1	.	14	TRBJ1-1	TRBV6-5	TGTGCCAGCAGAGGACAGGGTACGAACACTGAAGCTTTCTTT	CASRGQGTNTEAFF
.	.	11	TRBJ2-7	TRBV4-1	TGCGCCAGCAGCCAAGGTGAGGAGCAGTACTTC	CASSQGEEQYF
TRBD2	.	15	TRBJ2-3	TRBV7-3	TGTGCCAGCAGCCCAGGCGGGGGTGGAGCAGATACGCAGTATTTT	CASSPGGGGADTQYF
TRBD1	.	16	TRBJ1-1	TRBV2	TGTGCCAGCAGTGCTCGGACAGGGCAGATGAACACTGAAGCTTTCTTT	CASSARTGQMNTEAFF
.	.	13	TRBJ1-1	TRBV7-6	TGTGCCAGCAGCTCCGACCGAGGTTATGAAGCTTTCTTT	CASSSDRGYEAFF
.	.	16	TRBJ2-5	TRBV4-3	TGCGCCAGCAGCCAAGAATATAGGGGGATGGTGGAGACCCAGTACTTC	CASSQEYRGMVETQYF
.	.	15	TRBJ1-4	TRBV5-1	TGCGCCAGCAGCTTGGAAGGGACAAGAAATGAAAAACTGTTTTTT	CASSLEGTRNEKLFF
.	.	14	TRBJ1-1	TRBV6-6	TGTGCCAGCAGTTACTCCCCAGGGAACACTGAAGCTTTCTTT	CASSYSPGNTEAFF
.	.	16	TRBJ2-2	TRBV11-2	TGTGCCAGCAGCTTAGATAACCGGGGGTGGACCGGGGAGCTGTTTTTT	CASSLDNRGWTGELFF
TRBD2	.	16	TRBJ2-1	TRBV9	TGTGCCAGCAGCGTAGCTCCTAGCGGGAGTATGTATGAGCAGTTCTTC	CASSVAPSGSMYEQFF
TRBD2	.	16	TRBJ2-3	TRBV18	TGTGCCAGCTCAACGGGACTAGCGGGAGGGACAGATACGCAGTATTTT	CASSTGLAGGTDTQYF
.	.	15	TRBJ2-5	TRBV5-5	TGTGCCAGCAGCTTGGGGACAGACCCGAGGGAGACCCAGTACTTC	CASSLGTDPRETQYF
TRBD1	.	13	TRBJ1-2	TRBV5-4	TGTGCCAGCAGCACGACAGGGGGTGATGGCTACACCTTC	CASSTTGGDGYTF
TRBD1	.	15	TRBJ1-2	TRBV6-5	TGTGCCAGCAGAGGCGACCGGGACAGGGTGGATGGCTACACCTTC	CASRGDRDRVDGYTF
TRBD1	.	13	TRBJ1-2	TRBV19	TGTGCCAGTAGTATGTACAGGGGGCAGGGCTACACCTTC	CASSMYRGQGYTF
TRBD2	few	13	TRBJ2-7	TRBV6-1	TGTGCCAGCAGTGGAGCGGGAGAGGACGAGCAGTACTTC	CASSGAGEDEQYF
.	few	15	TRBJ2-4	TRBV4-2	TGTGCCAGCAGCCAAGAATCCCGGGTTGAAAACATTCAGTACTTC	CASSQESRVENIQYF
TRBD2	.	18	TRBJ2-5	TRBV10-3	TGTGCCATCAGTGAGTCGACTGGGCGCGGGGGGACCCAAGAGACCCAGTACTTC	CAISESTGRGGTQETQYF
TRBD2	.	15	TRBJ2-1	TRBV14	TGTGCCAGCAGCCAAGATAGCGGGGGCTACAATGAGCAGTTCTTC	CASSQDSGGYNEQFF
TRBD2	.	16	TRBJ2-1	TRBV30	TGTGCCTGGCGGAAAGCGCTAGCGGGAGTTAGTGGTGAGCAGTTCTTC	CAWRKALAGVSGEQFF
TRBD1	.	14	TRBJ1-1	TRBV5-1	TGCGCCAGCAGCTCTGGACAGGGCGGGACTGAAGCTTTCTTT	CASSSGQGGTEAFF
.	once	14	TRBJ2-5	TRBV11-3	TGTGCCAGCAGCCTCCCTGGGCAGGGACAAACCCAGTACTTC	CASSLPGQGQTQYF
TRBD1	.	14	TRBJ2-3	TRBV29-1	TGCAGCGTGGGGTCGGGACAGGGGGGTGATACGCAGTATTTT	CSVGSGQGGDTQYF